These T cell receptor beta chains were read from a single sample in a study of blood T cell repertoires in COVID-19. TCRdb keeps only in-frame clones here, not all; method: immunoSEQ multiplex PCR. The repertoire holds 140,000 or so clones, about 80% seen once, with around 3% in the top ten. Material for sequencing was peripheral blood. The receptors derive from a woman of 80 years or more with acute or convalescent COVID-19. CDR3s include the opening cysteine and the closing phenylalanine or tryptophan. A D gene is named only where the DNA matches it firmly. Clone size appears in some rows only: once, few, many, or a class for an expanded clone.

J	size	D	V	DNA	CDR3
TRBJ2-5	NA	TRBD2	TRBV6-2/TRBV6-3	TGTGCCAGCAGTTACCGGGGACTAAGGTACTTC	CASSYRGLRYF
TRBJ2-1	NA	NA	TRBV2	TGTGCCAGCAGGGGGGGGCAGGGGCGCGATGAGCAGTTCTTC	CASRGGQGRDEQFF
TRBJ2-3	NA	NA	TRBV7-3	TGTGCCAGCAGCTTAACCGCTAGCAATACGCAGTATTTT	CASSLTASNTQYF
TRBJ1-2	few	TRBD1	TRBV5-5	TGTGCCAGCAGCTTGGCCTCGACAGGGAGCTATGGCTACACCTTC	CASSLASTGSYGYTF
TRBJ1-1	NA	NA	TRBV6-6	TGTGCCAGCACCGACAGAAGGGGGACTGAAGCTTTCTTT	CASTDRRGTEAFF
TRBJ2-5	NA	NA	TRBV18	TGTGCCAGCTCACCGGCAGGTCGGGGAGAGACCCAGTACTTC	CASSPAGRGETQYF
TRBJ1-1	NA	NA	TRBV29-1	TGCAGCGTTGATTCGGGGATGAACACTGAAGCTTTCTTT	CSVDSGMNTEAFF
TRBJ1-1	NA	NA	TRBV9	TGTGCCAGCAGCGTAGGGCCCGCGAACACTGAAGCTTTCTTT	CASSVGPANTEAFF
TRBJ2-7	NA	TRBD2	TRBV9	TGTGCCAGCAGCGTCTCCCGGGAGGGGGTGGCTCAGTACTTC	CASSVSREGVAQYF
TRBJ2-5	NA	NA	TRBV7-2	TGTGCCAGCAGCCCCACGGGGGGCCTGACGACCCAGTACTTC	CASSPTGGLTTQYF
TRBJ1-1	NA	NA	TRBV7-9	TGTGCCAGCAGCTTAGAAAGCCGCGGCACTGAAGCTTTCTTT	CASSLESRGTEAFF
TRBJ1-1	NA	NA	TRBV12-5	TGTGCTAGTGGTTTCCGGGTGAACACTGAAGCTTTCTTT	CASGFRVNTEAFF
TRBJ1-2	NA	TRBD1	TRBV4-3	TGCGCCAGCAGCCAGGACCGGGACAGGTTATTCTATGGCTACACCTTC	CASSQDRDRLFYGYTF
TRBJ1-1	NA	NA	TRBV19	TGTGCCAGTAGTATAGATCGATTTAACAGGGACGGGAACACTGAAGCTTTCTTT	CASSIDRFNRDGNTEAFF
TRBJ2-2	few	NA	TRBV3-1/TRBV3-2	TGTGCCAGCAGCCCCATGCACCCAGCAGGGGCGAACACCGGGGAGCTGTTTTTT	CASSPMHPAGANTGELFF
TRBJ2-7	NA	TRBD1	TRBV5-6	TGTGCCAGCAGCCGACAGGGTCTCTACGAGCAGTACTTC	CASSRQGLYEQYF
TRBJ1-2	NA	TRBD1	TRBV5-1	TGCGCCAGCAGCAAAGGACAGGGATACTATGGCTACACCTTC	CASSKGQGYYGYTF
TRBJ2-5	NA	TRBD1	TRBV7-3	TGTGCCAGCAGCCGGACAGGGACTGGCCAAGAGACCCAGTACTTC	CASSRTGTGQETQYF
TRBJ1-2	few	NA	TRBV6-5	TGTGCCAGCAGTCGAGGGGGAATCGATGGCTACACCTTC	CASSRGGIDGYTF
TRBJ1-6	NA	TRBD1	TRBV5-1	TGCGCCAGTCCTAGACAGGGTACAACGCGGTCCTATAATTCACCCCTCCACTTT	CASPRQGTTRSYNSPLHF
TRBJ2-7	NA	TRBD1	TRBV10-1	TGCGCCAGCAGTTCCGGGACAGGAGCTACCTACGAGCAGTACTTC	CASSSGTGATYEQYF
TRBJ1-2	NA	NA	TRBV28	TGTGCCAGCATCCAGGGAAAGGGATTCTATGGCTACACCTTC	CASIQGKGFYGYTF
TRBJ2-2	NA	TRBD1	TRBV7-6	TGTGCCAGCAGCCGGACAGGGGGAAACACCGGGGAGCTGTTTTTT	CASSRTGGNTGELFF
TRBJ1-1	few	TRBD1	TRBV7-7	TGTGCTAGCAGCCAAGACAGGGTTGGTGAAGCTTTCTTT	CASSQDRVGEAFF
TRBJ1-2	NA	NA	TRBV19	TGTGCCAGTAGTCTCCGGGACAACGGCTACACCTTC	CASSLRDNGYTF
TRBJ1-4	few	TRBD1	TRBV2	TGTGCCAGCAGAGCAGACAGGGGGCTATGGGAAAAACTGTTTTTT	CASRADRGLWEKLFF
TRBJ1-6	NA	TRBD1	TRBV19	TGTGCCAGTGGCTCCCGACAGGGGGACAATTCACCCCTCCACTTT	CASGSRQGDNSPLHF
TRBJ1-2	NA	NA	TRBV6-5	TGTGCCAGTCTGACAAAAAGGGGACTTTATGGCTACACCTTC	CASLTKRGLYGYTF